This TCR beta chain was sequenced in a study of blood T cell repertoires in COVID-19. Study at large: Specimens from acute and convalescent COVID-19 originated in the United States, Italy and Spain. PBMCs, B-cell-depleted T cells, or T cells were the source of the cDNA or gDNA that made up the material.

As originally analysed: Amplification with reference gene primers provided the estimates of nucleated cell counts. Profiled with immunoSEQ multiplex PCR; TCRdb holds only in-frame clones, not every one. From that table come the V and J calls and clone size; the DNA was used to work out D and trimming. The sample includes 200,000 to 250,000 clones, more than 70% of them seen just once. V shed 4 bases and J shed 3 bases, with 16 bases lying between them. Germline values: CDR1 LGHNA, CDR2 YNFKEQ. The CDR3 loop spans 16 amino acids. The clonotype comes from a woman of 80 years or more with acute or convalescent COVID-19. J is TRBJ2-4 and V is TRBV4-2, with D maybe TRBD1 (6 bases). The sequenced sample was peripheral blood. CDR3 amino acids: CASSPGEWLGKNIQYF. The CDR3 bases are TGTGCCAGCAGCCCAGGGGAATGGCTAGGCAAAAACATTCAGTACTTC.